These T cell receptor beta chains were read from a single sample in a study of blood T cell repertoires in COVID-19. The data were produced by immunoSEQ multiplex PCR, yet TCRdb's version contains in-frame clones alone and is incomplete. The sample records around 70,000 clones, about 86% being singletons. Sequenced material: peripheral blood. Receptors were obtained from a human donor in a cohort sampled during active COVID-19. CDR3s include the opening cysteine and the closing phenylalanine or tryptophan. Each record gives: V gene, D gene, J gene, clone size, CDR3 DNA, CDR3 protein. A D gene is named only where the DNA matches it firmly. Clone size is given for some rows only: seen once, a few or many times, or a class if the clone is expanded.

>TRBV5-6|NA|TRBJ1-4|NA
TGTGCCAGCAGCCCACAGGGTAATGAAAAACTGTTTTTT
CASSPQGNEKLFF
>TRBV6-1|NA|TRBJ2-7|NA
TGTGCCAGCAGTGAAGCGCGGGGAGGCGGCAACGAGCAGTACTTC
CASSEARGGGNEQYF
>TRBV18|TRBD1|TRBJ1-1|NA
TGTGCCAGCTACCGGGACAGGGGGACGAACACTGAAGCTTTCTTT
CASYRDRGTNTEAFF
>TRBV30|TRBD1|TRBJ2-5|NA
TGTGCCTGGAGTACACACAGGGGAAGGGAGACCCAGTACTTC
CAWSTHRGRETQYF
>TRBV30|NA|TRBJ1-6|few
TGTGCCTGGTGGGGGAGGGGCGCCGGATCACCCCTCCACTTT
CAWWGRGAGSPLHF
>TRBV6-5|TRBD1|TRBJ2-7|NA
TGTGCCAGCAGTTACATACGGACAGGTGGCTACGAGCAGTACTTC
CASSYIRTGGYEQYF
>TRBV2|TRBD1|TRBJ2-3|once
TGTGCCAGCAGATGGACAGGGCGGGAAGAAGATACGCAGTATTTT
CASRWTGREEDTQYF
>TRBV7-8|TRBD1|TRBJ1-1|NA
TGTGCCAGCAGCCCCCTTTGGGACAGGGGGCCGATGAACACTGAAGCTTTCTTT
CASSPLWDRGPMNTEAFF
>TRBV2|NA|TRBJ1-5|NA
TGTGCCAGCAGTGACTTAGGGCAGGGGTTTTCTTTT
CASSDLGQGFSF
>TRBV24-1|TRBD2|TRBJ2-2|NA
TGTGCCACCAGTGATCCGGGACTAGCGGGCACCGGGGAGCTGTTTTTT
CATSDPGLAGTGELFF
>TRBV4-1|TRBD1|TRBJ2-2|few
TGCGCCAGCAGAAGGACAGGGGACCTTAACACCGGGGAGCTGTTTTTT
CASRRTGDLNTGELFF
>TRBV30|TRBD2|TRBJ2-3|NA
TGTGCCTGGTCTCGACTAGCGGGGGGCCGGACAGATACGCAGTATTTT
CAWSRLAGGRTDTQYF
>TRBV30|TRBD1|TRBJ2-2|NA
TGTGCCTGGAGTTTGGGGACAGGGAACGCCGGGGAGCTGTTTTTT
CAWSLGTGNAGELFF
>TRBV11-3|NA|TRBJ2-2|NA
TGTGCCAGCAGCTTAAGGGGGGGGGCGAACACCGGGGAGCTGTTTTTT
CASSLRGGANTGELFF
>TRBV27|NA|TRBJ1-2|NA
TGTGCCAGCAGTCCAGGTCATACGCCCTATGGCTACACCTTC
CASSPGHTPYGYTF
>TRBV30|TRBD1|TRBJ1-4|NA
TGTGCCGGAAAACAGGGGCGAAATGAAAAACTGTTTTTT
CAGKQGRNEKLFF
>TRBV7-3|NA|TRBJ2-7|NA
TGTGCCAGCAGCTTATACGGGCAGGGTGAAAAGTACGAGCAGTACTTC
CASSLYGQGEKYEQYF
>TRBV27|NA|TRBJ2-7|NA
TGTGCCAGCAGTTTATCGGGTAGAGGGTCGAAGGCCGAGCAGTACTTC
CASSLSGRGSKAEQYF
>TRBV30|NA|TRBJ2-2|once
TGTGCCTGGGACAGGATCAACACCGGGGAGCTGTTTTTT
CAWDRINTGELFF
>TRBV13|TRBD1|TRBJ1-2|NA
TGTGCCAGCAATCGAGGGGGCGACTATGGCTACACCTTC
CASNRGGDYGYTF
>TRBV27|TRBD1|TRBJ1-6|NA
TGTGCCAGCAGTTTGGGACAGGGAGCGGGTTCACCCCTCCACTTT
CASSLGQGAGSPLHF
>TRBV6-5|TRBD2|TRBJ2-7|NA
TGTGCCAGCAGTTACGATAGCGGGAACTACGAGCAGTACTTC
CASSYDSGNYEQYF
>TRBV11-2|NA|TRBJ2-1|NA
TGTGCCAGCAGCTTAGGAGGCGGGGGCCCTCTCAATGAGCAGTTCTTC
CASSLGGGGPLNEQFF
>TRBV2|NA|TRBJ2-1|NA
TGTGCCAGCACCTACAGGGCGAGTGAGCAGTTCTTC
CASTYRASEQFF
>TRBV6-1|TRBD2|TRBJ2-1|NA
TGTGCCAGCAGTGAAGCGAGCGGGGGGGCCCATGAGCAGTTCTTC
CASSEASGGAHEQFF
>TRBV6-5|TRBD2|TRBJ2-3|NA
TGTGCCAGCAACCGCGGGGGTGTAACAGATACGCAGTATTTT
CASNRGGVTDTQYF
>TRBV15|NA|TRBJ1-5|NA
TGTGCCACCAGCAGAGACACGGGGCCCCAGCATTTT
CATSRDTGPQHF
>TRBV2|TRBD2|TRBJ2-4|NA
TGTGCCAGCAGTGAGGCTAGCGGGGGGCCTCTAGCCAAAAACATTCAGTACTTC
CASSEASGGPLAKNIQYF
>TRBV5-1|TRBD2|TRBJ2-1|NA
TGCGCCAGCAGCTTGCGGGGCGGGGGGGCCGATGAGCAGTTCTTC
CASSLRGGGADEQFF
>TRBV3-1/TRBV3-2|NA|TRBJ1-1|NA
TGTGCCAGCAGCCAAGGTGCGGGGGGCCCTGAAGCTTTCTTT
CASSQGAGGPEAFF
>TRBV3-1/TRBV3-2|TRBD1|TRBJ1-1|once
TGTGCCAGCAGCCCTTTGACAGGGGTGGGCACTGAAGCTTTCTTT
CASSPLTGVGTEAFF
>TRBV5-4|NA|TRBJ2-3|NA
TGTGCCAGCAGCGTAAGCGGAAGCACAGATACGCAGTATTTT
CASSVSGSTDTQYF
>TRBV5-6|NA|TRBJ1-5|NA
TGTGCCAGCAGCCAGAGCAATCAGCCCCAGCATTTT
CASSQSNQPQHF
>TRBV4-1|NA|TRBJ1-1|NA
TGCGCCAGCAGGAACCCGTCGGGCACTGAAGCTTTCTTT
CASRNPSGTEAFF
>TRBV10-3|NA|TRBJ2-2|NA
TGTGCCATCAGCCCCTTCCCAGGGGCGGACACCGGGGAGCTGTTTTTT
CAISPFPGADTGELFF
>TRBV29-1|NA|TRBJ1-1|NA
TGCAGCGTTGAAGGTCGGGGGGGGACTGAAGCTTTCTTT
CSVEGRGGTEAFF
>TRBV2|NA|TRBJ1-2|NA
TGTGCCAGCAGTGAACAATTTGGGCCCTATGGCTACACCTTC
CASSEQFGPYGYTF
>TRBV24-1|TRBD1|TRBJ2-3|NA
TGTGCCACCAGCGCCGGGGACAGGGGGTCAGATACGCAGTATTTT
CATSAGDRGSDTQYF
>TRBV7-8|NA|TRBJ1-5|once
TGTGCCAGCAGCTTAGCGTTGTTCACCAGTCGCAATCAGCCCCAGCATTTT
CASSLALFTSRNQPQHF
>TRBV29-1|NA|TRBJ1-1|NA
TGCAGCGTTGACATTACGGGGAACACTGAAGCTTTCTTT
CSVDITGNTEAFF
>TRBV28|TRBD1|TRBJ1-5|NA
TGTGCCAGCAGTTTTTGGCTGTCAGGGGGATCCAATCAGCCCCAGCATTTT
CASSFWLSGGSNQPQHF
>TRBV7-9|NA|TRBJ1-1|NA
TGTGCCAGCACCCAAAGCAGGGGTACAGTCCACGGAGCTTTCTTT
CASTQSRGTVHGAFF
>TRBV7-2|NA|TRBJ2-7|NA
TGTGCCAGCAGCTTAGGAGGCGTAACCTACGAGCAGTACTTC
CASSLGGVTYEQYF
>TRBV27|TRBD1|TRBJ2-3|NA
TGTGCCAGCAGTTTAATGGACAGGGATCGCCCAGATACGCAGTATTTT
CASSLMDRDRPDTQYF
>TRBV5-6|NA|TRBJ2-3|NA
TGTGCCAGCAGCTGGGGTGGAGGGAAGTTCACAGATACGCAGTATTTT
CASSWGGGKFTDTQYF
>TRBV5-4|TRBD1|TRBJ2-7|NA
TGTGCCAGCAGCCGAAGCCTGGGACAGGCTATTCACGAGCAGTACTTC
CASSRSLGQAIHEQYF
>TRBV5-1|TRBD1|TRBJ1-4|NA
TGCGCCAGCAGGACCGGGACAGGGGGTGAAAAACTGTTTTTT
CASRTGTGGEKLFF
>TRBV7-9|TRBD2|TRBJ2-3|NA
TGTGCCAGCAGCCGACTAGCGGGGGCTACACCGGATACGCAGTATTTT
CASSRLAGATPDTQYF
>TRBV5-1|TRBD1|TRBJ1-4|NA
TGCGCCAGCAGCCCGGGACAGAAGAATGAAAAACTGTTTTTT
CASSPGQKNEKLFF
>TRBV18|TRBD2|TRBJ2-3|NA
TGTGCCAGCTCCCCGCCCAGCGGGGGAACAGATACGCAGTATTTT
CASSPPSGGTDTQYF
>TRBV6-1|NA|TRBJ2-1|NA
TGTGCCAGCAGTGAAGTATACGGCAGGGTCGGCAGTGAGCAGTTCTTC
CASSEVYGRVGSEQFF
>TRBV9|NA|TRBJ2-7|NA
TGTGCCAGCATTAGCCCCGAGCAGTACTTC
CASISPEQYF
>TRBV6-6|TRBD1|TRBJ2-1|NA
TGTGCCAGCAGACCCTCGGACAGGGGCGGAGGCAATGAGCAGTTCTTC
CASRPSDRGGGNEQFF
>TRBV19|TRBD1|TRBJ2-2|NA
TGTGCCAGTAGGGGACAGGGGGCCGGGGAGCTGTTTTTT
CASRGQGAGELFF
>TRBV6-5|TRBD2|TRBJ2-1|NA
TGTGCCAGCAGTTTCCCCAGGACTAGCGGGGGGTTTGAGCAGTTCTTC
CASSFPRTSGGFEQFF